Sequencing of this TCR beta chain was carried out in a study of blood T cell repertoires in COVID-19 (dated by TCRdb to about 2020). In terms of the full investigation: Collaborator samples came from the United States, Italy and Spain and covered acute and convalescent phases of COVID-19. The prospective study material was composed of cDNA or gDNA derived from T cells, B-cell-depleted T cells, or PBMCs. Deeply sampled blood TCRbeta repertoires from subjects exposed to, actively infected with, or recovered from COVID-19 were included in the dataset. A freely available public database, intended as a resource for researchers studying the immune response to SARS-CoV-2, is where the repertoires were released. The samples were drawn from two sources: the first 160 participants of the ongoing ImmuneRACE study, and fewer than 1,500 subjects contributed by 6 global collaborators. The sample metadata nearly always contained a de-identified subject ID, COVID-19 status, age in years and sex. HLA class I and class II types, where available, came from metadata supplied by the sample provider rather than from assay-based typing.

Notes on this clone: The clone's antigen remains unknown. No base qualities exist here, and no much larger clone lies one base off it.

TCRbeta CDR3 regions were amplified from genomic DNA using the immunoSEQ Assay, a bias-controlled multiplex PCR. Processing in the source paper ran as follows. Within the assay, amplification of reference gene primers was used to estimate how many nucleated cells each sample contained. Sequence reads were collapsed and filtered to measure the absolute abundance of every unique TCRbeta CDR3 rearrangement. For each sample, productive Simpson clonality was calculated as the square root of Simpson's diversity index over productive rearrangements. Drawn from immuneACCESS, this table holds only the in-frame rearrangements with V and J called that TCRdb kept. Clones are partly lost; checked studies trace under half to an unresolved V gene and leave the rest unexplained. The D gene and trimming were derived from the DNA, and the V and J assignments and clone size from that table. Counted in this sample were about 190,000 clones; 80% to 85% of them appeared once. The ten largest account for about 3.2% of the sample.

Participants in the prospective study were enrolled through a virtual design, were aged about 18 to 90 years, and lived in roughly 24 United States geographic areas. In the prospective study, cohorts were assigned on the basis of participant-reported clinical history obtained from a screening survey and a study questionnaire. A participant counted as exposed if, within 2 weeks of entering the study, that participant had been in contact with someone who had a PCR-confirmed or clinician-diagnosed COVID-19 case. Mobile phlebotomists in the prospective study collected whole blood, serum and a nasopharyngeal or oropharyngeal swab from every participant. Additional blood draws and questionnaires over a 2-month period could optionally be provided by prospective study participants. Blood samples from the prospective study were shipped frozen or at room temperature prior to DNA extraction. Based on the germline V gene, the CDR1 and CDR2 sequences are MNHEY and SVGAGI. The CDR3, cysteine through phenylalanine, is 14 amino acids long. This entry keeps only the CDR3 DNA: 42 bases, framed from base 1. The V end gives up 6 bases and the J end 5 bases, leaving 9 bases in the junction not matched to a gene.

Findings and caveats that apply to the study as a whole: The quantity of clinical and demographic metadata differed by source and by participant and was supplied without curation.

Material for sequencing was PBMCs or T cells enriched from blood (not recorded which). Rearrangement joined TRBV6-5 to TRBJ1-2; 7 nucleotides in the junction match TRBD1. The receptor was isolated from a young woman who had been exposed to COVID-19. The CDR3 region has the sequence CASRTPGGGYGYTF. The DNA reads TGTGCCAGCAGGACCCCAGGGGGTGGGTATGGCTACACCTTC.